The T cell receptor (beta chain) described here comes from a study of neoadjuvant anti-PD-1 for oral cavity cancer. Study information: Non-progressing patients received a fourth nivolumab dose near day 43, then surgery on days 50-56.

The method was immunoSEQ multiplex PCR; TCRdb's version includes in-frame clones alone and lacks a portion of them. The profile shows around 37,000 clones, 38% of them singletons. Points from the study as a whole: Greater tumor shrinkage accompanied bigger post-treatment sizes of preexisting clones. Higher pretreatment Treg/Th17 ratios tracked higher pretreatment blood clonality. With a few patients per group, TCR findings need larger cohorts.

This clone was detected a few times. What it binds is not known. The CDR3 totals 14 residues. CDR1 is MNHEY and CDR2 is SVGAGI in the germline V gene. Trimming removed 0 bases at V and 2 bases at J, with 6 bases between. The sample's time point: after neoadjuvant nivolumab, at surgical resection. Here the sequenced sample was tumor tissue, taken after nivolumab (anti-PD-1) treatment. The V and J genes are TRBV6-5 and TRBJ2-3; D is uncertain. The TCR was taken from a person between 40 and 80 years old with oral cavity squamous cell carcinoma. Here the CDR3 reads CASSYSTATDTQYF. CDR3 nucleotide sequence: TGTGCCAGCAGTTACTCAACAGCCACAGATACGCAGTATTTT.